This T cell receptor (beta chain) comes out of a study of blood T cell repertoires in COVID-19. As for the study in general: Sources were T cells, B-cell-depleted T cells, or PBMCs; the material itself was cDNA or gDNA.

V shed 2 bases and J 5 bases; nucleotides not matched to a gene: 7. Germline lookup yields CDR1 MGHDK and CDR2 SYGVNS. This CDR3 is 16 amino acids long. Using immunoSEQ multiplex PCR, the repertoire was profiled, and TCRdb retains in-frame clones only, with some absent. The table lists some 50,000 clones, about 85% of them singletons. Sequencing used peripheral blood. The clonotype was recovered from a woman in her seventies with active COVID-19. The gene calls are TRBV25-1 and TRBJ1-4; 8 bases are shared with TRBD1. This chain's CDR3 is CASSEHGQGRNEKLFF. CDR3 coding DNA: TGTGCCAGCAGTGAACACGGACAGGGCCGCAATGAAAAACTGTTTTTT.